These T cell receptor beta chains were read from a single sample in a study. The repertoire was sequenced with immunoSEQ multiplex PCR; TCRdb's copy has only in-frame clones and lacks some. The sample has 55,000 to 70,000 clones, 85% to 95% seen once. What was sequenced was PBMCs. The receptors were gathered from a man aged 35 to 55 with rheumatoid arthritis. Each CDR3 is given with its conserved first and last residue. D genes are given only for firm matches. For some rows the clone size is stated as once, few or many, or as a class when expanded; others skip it.

j_call	d_call	v_call	clone_size	cdr3_aa	cdr3_nt
TRBJ2-7	-	TRBV7-2	-	CASSLASQVTYEQYF	TGTGCCAGCAGCTTAGCTTCGCAGGTAACCTACGAGCAGTACTTC
TRBJ1-1	-	TRBV5-1	-	CASSSERRVGTEAFF	TGCGCCAGCAGCTCGGAACGGAGGGTGGGGACTGAAGCTTTCTTT
TRBJ1-3	TRBD1	TRBV2	-	CASTGQGAFGNTIYF	TGTGCCAGCACTGGCCAGGGGGCCTTTGGAAACACCATATATTTT
TRBJ1-2	-	TRBV30	-	CAWSVSRGGLYGYTF	TGTGCCTGGAGTGTATCCAGGGGCGGTCTCTATGGCTACACCTTC
TRBJ2-1	TRBD2	TRBV29-1	-	CSVETGTSGYNEQFF	TGCAGCGTGGAAACCGGGACTAGCGGATACAATGAGCAGTTCTTC
TRBJ1-6	-	TRBV7-2	once	CASRLDSGNSPLHF	TGTGCCAGCAGATTGGACAGTGGTAATTCACCCCTCCACTTT
TRBJ2-7	-	TRBV18	-	CASSRDLYEQYF	TGTGCCAGCTCACGGGACCTTTACGAGCAGTACTTC
TRBJ2-1	-	TRBV5-1	-	CASSLEGSGEQFF	TGCGCCAGCAGCTTAGAAGGTTCCGGTGAGCAGTTCTTC
TRBJ2-3	TRBD1	TRBV11-3	once	CASSLGTGYTDTQYF	TGTGCCAGCAGCTTAGGGACAGGATACACAGATACGCAGTATTTT
TRBJ1-2	-	TRBV5-1	-	CASRGSLPGYTF	TGCGCCAGCAGGGGGTCCTTACCGGGCTACACCTTC
TRBJ2-3	-	TRBV18	-	CASSPTIRQRGSTDTQYF	TGTGCCAGCTCACCAACGATACGACAAAGGGGAAGCACAGATACGCAGTATTTT
TRBJ2-7	TRBD1	TRBV5-1	few	CASTDWTGGEQYF	TGCGCCAGCACCGATTGGACAGGGGGAGAGCAGTACTTC
TRBJ2-3	TRBD2	TRBV27	-	CASSPGLAGSTDTQYF	TGTGCCAGCAGTCCGGGACTAGCGGGAAGCACAGATACGCAGTATTTT
TRBJ2-5	TRBD1	TRBV7-2	-	CASSLGQHQETQYF	TGTGCCAGCAGCTTGGGACAGCACCAAGAGACCCAGTACTTC
TRBJ1-2	-	TRBV6-1	-	CASSEAGGGHYGYTF	TGTGCCAGCAGTGAAGCCGGCGGGGGGCACTATGGCTACACCTTC
TRBJ1-5	-	TRBV10-2	once	CASSEGLEPQHF	TGCGCCAGCAGTGAGGGATTGGAGCCCCAGCATTTT
TRBJ2-5	-	TRBV7-9	-	CASSVAQGWGEETQYF	TGTGCCAGCAGCGTCGCGCAGGGGTGGGGCGAAGAGACCCAGTACTTC
TRBJ2-1	TRBD2	TRBV11-2	-	CASSPLGTSVGYNEQFF	TGTGCCAGCAGCCCCCTGGGGACTAGCGTAGGGTACAATGAGCAGTTCTTC
TRBJ1-1	-	TRBV7-9	-	CASSLDPGNTEAFF	TGTGCCAGCAGCTTAGATCCAGGGAACACTGAAGCTTTCTTT
TRBJ1-2	-	TRBV6-2/TRBV6-3	-	CASSDQGLGYYGYTF	TGTGCCAGCAGTGATCAGGGGCTGGGGTACTATGGCTACACCTTC
TRBJ2-2	TRBD2	TRBV5-1	-	CASSLGLADPSIGELFF	TGCGCCAGCAGCCTAGGACTAGCGGACCCCTCAATCGGGGAGCTGTTTTTT
TRBJ1-6	-	TRBV10-2	-	CASSVHRSRSGTYNSPLHF	TGCGCCAGCAGTGTGCACCGGAGTAGGTCGGGAACCTATAATTCACCCCTCCACTTT
TRBJ1-5	-	TRBV5-8	-	CASSSPGPQHF	TGTGCCAGCAGCTCCCCCGGCCCCCAGCATTTT
TRBJ2-1	-	TRBV25-1	-	CASSDSGGGYNEQFF	TGTGCCAGCAGTGACTCAGGGGGGGGGTACAATGAGCAGTTCTTC